These 15 T cell receptor beta chains were sequenced from one sample in a study of blood T cell repertoires in COVID-19. The repertoire was sequenced with immunoSEQ multiplex PCR; TCRdb's copy has only in-frame clones and lacks some. This table holds approximately 140,000 clones, 85% found once. What was sequenced was peripheral blood. These receptors were obtained from a woman between 35 and 50 years old with active or convalescent COVID-19.

The chain couples TRBV6-5 to TRBJ2-1, with 8 bases fitting TRBD1. J gave up 7 bases and V 6 bases, and 11 bases lay outside the gene matches. The CDR3 runs to 15 residues. The germline gives CDR1 MNHEY, CDR2 SVGAGI. CDR3 region: CASSNGQGWDNEQFF. The DNA for the CDR3 is TGTGCCAGCAGCAATGGACAGGGATGGGATAATGAGCAGTTCTTC.

The V and J genes are TRBV11-2 and TRBJ1-5; D is possibly TRBD1 (5 bases). The V end lost 3 bases, the J end lost 5 bases, and 11 bases lay between the germline ends. In germline, CDR1 is SGHAT, CDR2 FQNNGV. The CDR3 consists of 14 residues. The DNA for the CDR3 is TGTGCCAGCAGCTTGGGACTCGGCGATCAGCCCCAGCATTTT. Translated: CASSLGLGDQPQHF.

This chain connects TRBV30 to TRBJ1-1, with D perhaps TRBD1 (5 bases). Between the trimmed V and J ends, which lost 2 bases and 1 base, there was a span of 11 bases. The germline gives CDR1 GTSNPN, CDR2 SVGIG (reference sequence). The CDR3 totals 14 residues. This CDR3 reads CAWSRRVANTEAFF. CDR3 DNA sequence: TGTGCCTGGAGTCGCAGGGTCGCGAACACTGAAGCTTTCTTT.

This clone came up once. This rearrangement joins TRBV7-9 to TRBJ2-7; TRBD1 is a possible D gene (6 bases). This CDR3 has 15 residues. Per germline, CDR1 SEHNR and CDR2 FQNEAQ (reference sequence). Trimming took 5 bases from V and 5 from J, leaving 19 bases between them. DNA of the CDR3: TGTGCCAGCAGCGCGTCAGGGGATAATAAGGACGAGCAGTACTTC. Translating gives CASSASGDNKDEQYF.

J is TRBJ2-5 and V is TRBV28; TRBD1 matches 9 bases. Losses at the gene ends were 5 bases for V and 5 bases for J; bases not matched to a gene: 9. The CDR3 length is 15 residues. Germline V gives CDR1 MDHEN, CDR2 SYDVKM. CDR3 residues: CASSIRQGDGETQYF. CDR3 coding DNA: TGTGCCAGCAGTATCCGACAGGGGGATGGGGAGACCCAGTACTTC.

DNA for the CDR3: TGTGCCAGCACCCGGGACAGGGGGTTCGGCTACACCTTC. It specifies CASTRDRGFGYTF. The chain is built from TRBV12-3 or TRBV12-4 and TRBJ1-2; 11 bases fit TRBD1. V shed 7 bases, J shed 8 bases, and the junction held 6 bases outside the gene matches. The CDR3 contains 13 residues.

The chain uses TRBV28 and TRBJ1-1; 9 bases match TRBD1. The trim removed 4 bases at V and 0 bases at J, leaving 9 bases unmatched. Germline CDR1 is MDHEN and CDR2 is SYDVKM. This CDR3 region has 17 residues. This chain's CDR3 is CASSSAGTGNMNTEAFF. The CDR3 nucleotides read TGTGCCAGCAGTTCGGCCGGGACAGGGAACATGAACACTGAAGCTTTCTTT.

The genes are TRBV7-2 and TRBJ2-1, with D maybe TRBD2 (5 bases). The CDR3 is made up of 16 amino acids. Trimming stripped 1 base from V and 0 bases from J, with 10 bases between. Germline V gives CDR1 SGHTA, CDR2 FQGNSA. The CDR3 nucleotides read TGTGCCAGCAGCTTAGATAGCGCCAGCTCCTACAATGAGCAGTTCTTC. This sequence encodes CASSLDSASSYNEQFF.

The chain links TRBV11-2 to TRBJ1-1; D not certain. V shed 1 base and J shed 8 bases, with 11 bases lying between them. CDR3 length: 13 residues. Germline values: CDR1 SGHAT, CDR2 FQNNGV. CDR3 loop: CASSLGRAMEAFF. The CDR3 coding sequence is TGTGCCAGCAGCTTAGGGCGGGCTATGGAAGCTTTCTTT.

This clone was seen once. The rearrangement links TRBV7-2 to TRBJ2-7, with D hard to call. The V gene lost 3 bases and the J gene lost 2 bases, with 11 bases spanning the gap. Germline CDR1 SGHTA, CDR2 FQGNSA. CDR3 length: 14 residues. CDR3 protein: CASSFSTTPYEQYF. The CDR3 DNA follows: TGTGCCAGCAGCTTTTCTACTACCCCCTACGAGCAGTACTTC.

This clone was picked up one time. V gene TRBV7-2 combines with J gene TRBJ1-1; no definite D call. Trimming removed 5 bases from V and 3 bases from J, with 19 bases in between. Germline V lookup: CDR1 SGHTA, CDR2 FQGNSA. The CDR3 extends over 16 amino acids. The CDR3 nucleotides read TGTGCCAGCAGCCACATAAGGGCGGGATTAGACACTGAAGCTTTCTTT. It is translated as CASSHIRAGLDTEAFF.

This clone has more than one count but fewer than ten. V is TRBV4-2 and J is TRBJ2-7, with 9 bases matching TRBD1. The CDR3 totals 15 residues. V gave up 4 bases and J gave up 7 bases; unmatched junction bases: 11. Per the germline V gene, CDR1 is LGHNA and CDR2 is YNFKEQ. CDR3 sequence: CASSPSHRGQGEQYF. The DNA of the CDR3 is TGTGCCAGCAGCCCTTCCCACAGGGGGCAGGGGGAGCAGTACTTC.

The chain employs TRBV6-5 and TRBJ1-2, with D possibly TRBD1 on 6 matching bases. The CDR3 has 12 amino acids. CDR1 is MNHEY, CDR2 SVGAGI, per germline. Trimming took 6 bases from V and 4 from J, leaving 9 bases between them. CDR3 residues: CASSWTVYGYTF. The CDR3 region has the DNA TGTGCCAGCAGCTGGACAGTCTATGGCTACACCTTC.

The V and J genes are TRBV9 and TRBJ1-4, with D perhaps TRBD1 (6 bases). The CDR3 spans 15 residues. CDR1 SGDLS and CDR2 YYNGEE come from the germline V gene. V was trimmed by 5 bases and J by 8 bases, leaving 19 bases between them. The CDR3 region has the DNA TGTGCCAGCAGTCCCGCGGGGGGGGCGCCCGAAAAACTGTTTTTT. Translation: CASSPAGGAPEKLFF.

This sequence joins TRBV6-5 and TRBJ1-1, with D unresolved. Trimming pared 6 bases from V and 4 bases from J, leaving 15 bases between. Germline CDR1 is MNHEY and CDR2 is SVGAGI. There are 14 residues in the CDR3. CDR3 in amino acids: CASRTRRVGTEAFF. CDR3 coding DNA: TGTGCCAGCAGAACTAGGAGGGTCGGCACTGAAGCTTTCTTT.